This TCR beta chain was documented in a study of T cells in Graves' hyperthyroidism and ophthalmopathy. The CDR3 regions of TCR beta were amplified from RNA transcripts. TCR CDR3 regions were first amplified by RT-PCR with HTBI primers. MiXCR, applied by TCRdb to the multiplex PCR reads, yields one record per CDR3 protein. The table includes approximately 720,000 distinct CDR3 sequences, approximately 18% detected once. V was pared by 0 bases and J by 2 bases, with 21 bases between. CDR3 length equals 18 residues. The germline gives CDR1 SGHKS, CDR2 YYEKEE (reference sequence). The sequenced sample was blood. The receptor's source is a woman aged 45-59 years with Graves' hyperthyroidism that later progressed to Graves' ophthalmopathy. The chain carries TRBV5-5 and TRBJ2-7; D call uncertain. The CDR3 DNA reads TGTGCCAGCAGCTTGGCTTTAGGAATGGCAGAAGATCCCTACGAGCAGTACTTC. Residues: CASSLALGMAEDPYEQYF.